This TCR beta chain was retrieved from a study of control samples from healthy donors and cancer patients. TCRdb's copy holds only in-frame clones and misses some; the assay was immunoSEQ multiplex PCR. Of fewer than 50,000 clones listed, roughly 92% were seen once; the top ten hold 0.65% to 0.9%. This CDR3 contains 15 residues. Per germline, CDR1 MNHEY and CDR2 SVGEGT. Trimming took 2 bases from V and 0 from J, leaving 10 bases between them. The J gene is TRBJ1-1, the V gene TRBV6-2 or TRBV6-3, with D perhaps TRBD1 (6 bases). The receptor was isolated from a man aged 25 to 40 with colorectal cancer. The source material was PBMCs. The CDR3 protein is CASSYGGRMNTEAFF. CDR3 coding DNA: TGTGCCAGCAGTTACGGGGGGCGTATGAACACTGAAGCTTTCTTT.